This entry is about one T cell receptor (beta chain). Its cognate antigen has yet to be identified. Relative to the germline gene, one junction end is altered; a read error may explain this. This sample is drawn from a study of multiple sclerosis patients with progressive multifocal leukoencephalopathy (dated 2019 in TCRdb). For context, the study as a whole: Peripheral T and B cells were examined in MS patients who went on to develop PML (4 under natalizumab, 1 after alemtuzumab) as well as in treated patients who did not. Two natalizumab-treated patients who later developed PML were followed longitudinally from before therapy through 6 and 12 months to PML onset. The study was designed to detect JC virus-specific or public T-cell expansions arising at the time of PML onset.

Sample time point, as interpreted from the label and publication: time of PML onset. The sample's treatment or condition label, in plain terms: on natalizumab therapy at sampling. Diagnosis of PML was based on clinical and MRI findings and confirmed by finding JC virus DNA in cerebrospinal fluid. In the natalizumab-treated patients, PML was found to develop after between roughly 16 and 60 months of natalizumab therapy. All listed patients had previously received interferon beta, and all PML patients were female. Blood samples for T3 were taken at PML onset. Isolation of peripheral blood mononuclear cells was performed by Ficoll-Hypaque density gradient centrifugation. CDR3 length: 13 amino acids, cysteine to phenylalanine. Only the CDR3 region is kept as DNA, spanning 39 bases read in frame from base 1. CDR1 and CDR2 are read off the germline V gene (reference sequence) as SSHAT and FNYEAQ. The study at large found these results: Most PML patients had lower normalized Shannon entropy, suggesting less diverse TRB repertoires, while values in the natalizumab-treated controls sat near 1. When PML developed, neither common TRBV or TRBJ gene usage nor preferential TRBV-TRBJ pairings were detected. Analysis was limited to peripheral blood, even though cerebrospinal fluid or brain lymphocytes might be more informative for natalizumab-associated PML. Given the small, descriptive cohort, it remained unclear whether the study findings reflect JC virus infection or general immunocompromise. Only PML patients had TRB clones above 0.5% frequency, but the clones expanded at PML onset were already present before and during natalizumab therapy.

The immunoSEQ two-step multiplex PCR at survey-level depth was used to amplify TRB CDR3 regions from genomic DNA. Synthetic inline TR CDR3 controls covering all V-J pairings were spiked into each PCR so that template counts could be estimated and amplification bias removed. Reads were processed so that amplification and sequencing bias were reduced, and quantification was performed against synthetic TR CDR3 analogs. The paper's data handling went like this. In ImmunoSEQ Analyzer, raw data were processed so that out-of-frame sequences and CDR3s with stop codons were removed, with gene names following IMGT nomenclature. Normalized Shannon entropy, defined as 1 minus Pielou's evenness, was used to summarize repertoire diversity. Two TRB sequences were counted as identical only if the two sequences had the same V gene, J gene and CDR3. Public PML clonotypes were defined as CDR3s shared by two or more PML-onset samples but absent from earlier samples, from controls, and from public databases. Skylign with the observed count method was used to analyze CDR3 amino acid composition at each position. The clones in this table, taken by TCRdb from immuneACCESS, are in-frame only. Not every clone is retained; where verified, under half of the shortfall comes from an unresolved V gene, and the cause of the rest is unknown. V, J and clone size are those of that table, while D and trimming were read from the DNA. This sample lists 30,000 or so clones; approximately 90% were detected once. The top ten hold around 5.7% of the sample.

This specimen was PBMCs, taken from a patient treated with natalizumab. Recombination joined TRBV7-7 with TRBJ2-1, and 9 junctional nucleotides match TRBD2. This TCR derives from a woman aged 35 to 49 with progressive multifocal leukoencephalopathy. The DNA sequence is given as TGTGCTAGCAGCTTAGCGGGAGACAATGAGCAGTTCTTC. Its coded protein is CASSLAGDNEQFF.